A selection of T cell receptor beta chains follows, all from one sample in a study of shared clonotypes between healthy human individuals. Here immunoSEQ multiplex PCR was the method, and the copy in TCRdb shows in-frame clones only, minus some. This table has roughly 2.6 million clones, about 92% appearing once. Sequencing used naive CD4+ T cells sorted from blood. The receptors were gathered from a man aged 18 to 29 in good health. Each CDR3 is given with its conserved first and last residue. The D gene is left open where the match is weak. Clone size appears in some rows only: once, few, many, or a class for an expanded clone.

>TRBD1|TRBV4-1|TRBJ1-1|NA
CASSATDRGRGTEAFF
TGCGCCAGCAGCGCCACGGACAGGGGGCGGGGGACTGAAGCTTTCTTT
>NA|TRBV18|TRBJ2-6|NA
CASSDYSGANVLTF
TGTGCCAGCTCAGATTACTCTGGGGCCAACGTCCTGACTTTC
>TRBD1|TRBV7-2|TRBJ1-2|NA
CASSLTGTLYGYTF
TGTGCCAGCAGCCTGACAGGGACTCTCTATGGCTACACCTTC
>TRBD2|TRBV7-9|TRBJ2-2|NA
CASSSRDYPGELFF
TGTGCCAGCAGCTCCCGGGACTACCCCGGGGAGCTGTTTTTT
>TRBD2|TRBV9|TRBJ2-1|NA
CASSTSGASYNEQFF
TGTGCCAGCAGCACCAGCGGGGCCTCCTACAATGAGCAGTTCTTC
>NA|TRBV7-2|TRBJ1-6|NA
CASSLSLLSPLHF
TGTGCCAGCAGCTTATCCTTGCTCTCACCCCTCCACTTT
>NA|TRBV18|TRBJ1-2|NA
CASSPGVQKWDGYTF
TGTGCCAGCTCACCCGGGGTTCAAAAGTGGGATGGCTACACCTTC
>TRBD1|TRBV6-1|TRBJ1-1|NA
CASSGRQGAEAFF
TGTGCCAGCAGTGGAAGACAGGGAGCAGAAGCTTTCTTT
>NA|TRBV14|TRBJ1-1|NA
CASSLIGNTEAFF
TGTGCCAGCAGCCTCATCGGTAACACTGAAGCTTTCTTT
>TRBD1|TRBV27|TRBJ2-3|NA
CASSLSGQGTDTQYF
TGTGCCAGCAGTTTATCTGGACAGGGCACAGATACGCAGTATTTT
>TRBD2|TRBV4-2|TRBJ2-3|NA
CASSTTSGYTDTQYF
TGTGCCAGCAGTACGACTAGCGGATACACAGATACGCAGTATTTT
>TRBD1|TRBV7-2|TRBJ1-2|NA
CASSYVTGGNYGYTF
TGTGCCAGCAGCTACGTGACAGGGGGAAACTATGGCTACACCTTC
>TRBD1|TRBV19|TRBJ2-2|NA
CASSIRGGPGELFF
TGTGCCAGTAGTATTCGAGGGGGCCCCGGGGAGCTGTTTTTT
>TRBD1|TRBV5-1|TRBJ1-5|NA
CASSLGVGGTGSNQPQHF
TGCGCCAGCAGCTTGGGGGTAGGCGGGACAGGTAGCAATCAGCCCCAGCATTTT
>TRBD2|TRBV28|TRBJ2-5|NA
CASRPSASGGKETQYF
TGTGCCAGCAGACCTTCGGCTAGCGGGGGAAAAGAGACCCAGTACTTC
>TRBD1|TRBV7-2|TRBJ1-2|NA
CASSLTTGTGNYGYTF
TGTGCCAGCAGCTTGACTACCGGGACAGGGAACTATGGCTACACCTTC
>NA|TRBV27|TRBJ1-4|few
CASRPLGEGNEKLFF
TGTGCCAGCAGACCACTGGGAGAAGGGAATGAAAAACTGTTTTTT
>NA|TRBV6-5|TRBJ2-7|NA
CASSLSTLTHSYEQYF
TGTGCCAGCAGTTTATCCACCTTGACACACTCCTACGAGCAGTACTTC
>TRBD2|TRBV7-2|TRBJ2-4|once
CASSLSGTYYF
TGTGCCAGCAGCTTGAGCGGGACCTACTACTTC
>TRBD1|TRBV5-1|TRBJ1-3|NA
CASSQGQDSGNTIYF
TGCGCCAGCAGCCAAGGACAGGACTCTGGAAACACCATATATTTT
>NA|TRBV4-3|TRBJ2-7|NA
CASSQDLGFEQYF
TGCGCCAGCAGCCAAGATCTTGGTTTCGAGCAGTACTTC
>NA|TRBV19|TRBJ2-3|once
CATWEQPTHTQYF
TGTGCCACCTGGGAGCAGCCCACCCATACGCAGTATTTT
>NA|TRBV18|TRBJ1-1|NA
CASSPVSDLNTEAFF
TGTGCCAGCTCACCGGTCTCGGATCTGAACACTGAAGCTTTCTTT